A selection of T cell receptor beta chains follows, all from one sample in a study of identical twins. Via MiXCR, TCRdb re-called the 5' RACE reads, giving one row per CDR3 protein. The sample holds about 470,000 distinct CDR3 sequences, 20% to 25% seen once. The data also belong to a second study, concerning T cells expressing NK-cell markers.

Sequenced: CD4+ T cells sorted from blood. Source of these receptors: a young woman in good health. CDR3s include the opening cysteine and the closing phenylalanine or tryptophan. D genes are given only for firm matches. The listing skips clone size in some rows; elsewhere it reads once, few, many or a size class.

len: 13
v_gene: TRBV20-1
abundance: NA
j_gene: TRBJ2-4
d_gene: NA
CDR3nt: TGCAGTGCTAGAGGGCAGATAATGGACATTCAGTACTTC
CDR3aa: CSARGQIMDIQYF

len: 16
v_gene: TRBV12-3/TRBV12-4
abundance: NA
j_gene: TRBJ2-7
d_gene: NA
CDR3nt: TGTGCCAGCAGTTTAGGTCCCCAACTTGGTTCCTACGAGCAGTACTTC
CDR3aa: CASSLGPQLGSYEQYF

len: 19
v_gene: TRBV5-4
abundance: NA
j_gene: TRBJ2-1
d_gene: TRBD2
CDR3nt: TGTGCCAGCAGCTCCGGGGGACTAGCGGGGGCCATCTCCTACAATGAGCAGTTCTTC
CDR3aa: CASSSGGLAGAISYNEQFF

len: 17
v_gene: TRBV5-4
abundance: NA
j_gene: TRBJ2-7
d_gene: TRBD2
CDR3nt: TGTGCCAGCAGCGGTAGGACTAGCGGGCATACCTCCTACGAGCAGTACTTC
CDR3aa: CASSGRTSGHTSYEQYF

len: 16
v_gene: TRBV6-1
abundance: NA
j_gene: TRBJ2-7
d_gene: TRBD2
CDR3nt: TGTGCCAGCCATTCCCCCTCTAGCGGGAGTCCCTACGAGCAGTACTTC
CDR3aa: CASHSPSSGSPYEQYF

len: 15
v_gene: TRBV20-1
abundance: NA
j_gene: TRBJ2-1
d_gene: NA
CDR3nt: TGCAGTGCTAGAGACGTTACAGGGTACCACAATGAGCAGTTCTTC
CDR3aa: CSARDVTGYHNEQFF

len: 14
v_gene: TRBV10-3
abundance: NA
j_gene: TRBJ2-3
d_gene: NA
CDR3nt: TGTGCCATCAGGGCTCAGCAAGGCACAGATACGCAGTATTTT
CDR3aa: CAIRAQQGTDTQYF

len: 12
v_gene: TRBV2
abundance: once
j_gene: TRBJ1-6
d_gene: NA
CDR3nt: TGTGCCAGCACGAGACAGGACTCACCCCTCCACTTT
CDR3aa: CASTRQDSPLHF

len: 11
v_gene: TRBV12-3/TRBV12-4
abundance: NA
j_gene: TRBJ2-1
d_gene: NA
CDR3nt: TGTACCAGCAGTTTAGTGAATGAGCAGTTCTTC
CDR3aa: CTSSLVNEQFF

len: 14
v_gene: TRBV7-8
abundance: NA
j_gene: TRBJ1-2
d_gene: NA
CDR3nt: TGTGCCAGCAGCTTAGTGGCCACCACCTATGGCTACACCTTC
CDR3aa: CASSLVATTYGYTF

len: 13
v_gene: TRBV10-3
abundance: NA
j_gene: TRBJ2-5
d_gene: NA
CDR3nt: TGTGCCAGTGAAGCAGGGATGGGGGAGACCCAGTACTTC
CDR3aa: CASEAGMGETQYF

len: 11
v_gene: TRBV7-9
abundance: few
j_gene: TRBJ1-1
d_gene: TRBD1
CDR3nt: TGTGCCGGGACAGGGAGGACTGAAGCTTTCTTT
CDR3aa: CAGTGRTEAFF

len: 12
v_gene: TRBV4-1
abundance: NA
j_gene: TRBJ2-3
d_gene: NA
CDR3nt: TGCGCCAGCAGCCAATCCCTGGGGACGCAGTATTTT
CDR3aa: CASSQSLGTQYF

len: 13
v_gene: TRBV30
abundance: few
j_gene: TRBJ1-1
d_gene: NA
CDR3nt: TGTGCCTGGAGTGCTGGGATGAGCACTGAAGCTTTCTTT
CDR3aa: CAWSAGMSTEAFF

len: 14
v_gene: TRBV3-1
abundance: few
j_gene: TRBJ2-3
d_gene: NA
CDR3nt: TGTGCCAGCAGCCAAGCTAGGAGCACAGATACGCAGTATTTT
CDR3aa: CASSQARSTDTQYF